This T cell receptor beta chain was observed in a study of PD-1 blockade in classical Hodgkin lymphoma. The study, taken as a whole, reports: Relative to healthy donors, newly diagnosed patients reportedly had lower baseline TCR diversity, which was reported as lower still in relapsed/refractory patients. Nothing has yet pinned down what causes the repertoire differences, possibly disease activity or prior therapy.

J lost 5 bases, V lost 3 bases, and 2 bases had no gene match. This CDR3 spans 15 amino acids. Germline V lookup: CDR1 WSHSY, CDR2 SAAADI. In regard to this clone: What it recognizes is unknown. Other DNA sequences in the sample encode the same CDR3.

Time point noted: newly diagnosed, previously untreated cHL patient sample. Here immunoSEQ multiplex PCR was the method, and the copy in TCRdb shows in-frame clones only, minus some. The sample consists of tens of thousands of clones, around 94% of them appearing once. The receptor's source is a human donor with classical Hodgkin lymphoma. The chain uses TRBV10-2 and TRBJ1-5; 12 bases align to TRBD1. The sequenced sample was peripheral blood mononuclear cells (PBMCs). The CDR3 is CASSEGTGGYQPQHF. CDR3 DNA: TGCGCCAGCAGTGAAGGGACAGGGGGCTATCAGCCCCAGCATTTT.